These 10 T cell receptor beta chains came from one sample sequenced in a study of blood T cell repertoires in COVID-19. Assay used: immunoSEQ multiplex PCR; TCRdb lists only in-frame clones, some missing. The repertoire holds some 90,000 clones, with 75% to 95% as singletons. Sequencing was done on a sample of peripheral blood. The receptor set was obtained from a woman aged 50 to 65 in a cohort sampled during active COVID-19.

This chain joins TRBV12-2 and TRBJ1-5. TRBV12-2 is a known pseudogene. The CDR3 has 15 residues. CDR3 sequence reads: CASRISGRDNQPQHF. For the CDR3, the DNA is TGTGCAAGTCGCATCTCCGGACGGGACAATCAGCCCCAGCATTTT.

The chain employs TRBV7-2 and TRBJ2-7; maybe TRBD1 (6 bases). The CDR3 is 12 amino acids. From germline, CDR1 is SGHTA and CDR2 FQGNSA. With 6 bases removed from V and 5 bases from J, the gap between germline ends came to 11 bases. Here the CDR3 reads CASRGDNNEQYF. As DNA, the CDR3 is TGTGCCAGCAGAGGGGACAACAACGAGCAGTACTTC.

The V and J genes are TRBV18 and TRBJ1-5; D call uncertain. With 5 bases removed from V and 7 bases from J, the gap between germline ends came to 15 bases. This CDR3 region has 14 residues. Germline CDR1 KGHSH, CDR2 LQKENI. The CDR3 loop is CASSSTRSEQPQHF. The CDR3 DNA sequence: TGTGCCAGCTCATCGACGAGGTCGGAGCAGCCCCAGCATTTT.

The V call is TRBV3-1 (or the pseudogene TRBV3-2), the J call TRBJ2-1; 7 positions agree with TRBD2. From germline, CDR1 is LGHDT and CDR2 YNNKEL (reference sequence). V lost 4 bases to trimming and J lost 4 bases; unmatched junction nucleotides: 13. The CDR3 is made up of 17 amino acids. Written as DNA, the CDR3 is TGTGCCAGCAGCCCGAATACGTACGCGGGAGTATACAATGAGCAGTTCTTC. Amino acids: CASSPNTYAGVYNEQFF.

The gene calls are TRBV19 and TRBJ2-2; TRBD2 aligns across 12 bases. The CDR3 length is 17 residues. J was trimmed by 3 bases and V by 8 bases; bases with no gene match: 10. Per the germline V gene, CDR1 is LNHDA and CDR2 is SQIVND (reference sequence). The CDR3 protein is CASSPIASGGDTGELFF. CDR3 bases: TGTGCCAGTTCGCCTATAGCTAGCGGGGGGGACACCGGGGAGCTGTTTTTT.

CDR3 amino acids: CASRLGTSGDTQYF. The CDR3 DNA reads as TGTGCCAGCAGGTTAGGGACTAGCGGAGATACGCAGTATTTT. V and J are TRBV6-5 and TRBJ2-3; TRBD2 aligns across 11 bases. After removal of 6 bases from V and 5 bases from J, the junction contained 4 bases not matched to a gene. Germline CDR1 reads MNHEY; CDR2 reads SVGAGI. The CDR3 contains 14 residues.

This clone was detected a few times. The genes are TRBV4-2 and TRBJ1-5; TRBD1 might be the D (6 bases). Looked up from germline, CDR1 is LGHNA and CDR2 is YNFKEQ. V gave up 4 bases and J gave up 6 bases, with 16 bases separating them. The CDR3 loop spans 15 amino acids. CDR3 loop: CASSRNRAAGQPQHF. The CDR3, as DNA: TGTGCCAGCAGCCGAAACAGGGCGGCTGGTCAGCCCCAGCATTTT.

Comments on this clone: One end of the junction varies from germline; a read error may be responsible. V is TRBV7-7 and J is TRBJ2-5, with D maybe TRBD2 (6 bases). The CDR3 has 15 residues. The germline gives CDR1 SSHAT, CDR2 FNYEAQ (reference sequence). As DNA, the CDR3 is TGTGCTAGCAGCTTAGCCGGGGCAGCGGGAGAGACCCAGTACTTC. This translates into CASSLAGAAGETQYF.

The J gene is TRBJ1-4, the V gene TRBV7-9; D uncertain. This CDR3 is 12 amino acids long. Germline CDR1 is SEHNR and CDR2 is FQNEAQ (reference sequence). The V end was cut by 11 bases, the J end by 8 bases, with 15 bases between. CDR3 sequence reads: CAVSSPPEKLFF. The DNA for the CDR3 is TGTGCCGTCAGTAGCCCTCCCGAAAAACTGTTTTTT.

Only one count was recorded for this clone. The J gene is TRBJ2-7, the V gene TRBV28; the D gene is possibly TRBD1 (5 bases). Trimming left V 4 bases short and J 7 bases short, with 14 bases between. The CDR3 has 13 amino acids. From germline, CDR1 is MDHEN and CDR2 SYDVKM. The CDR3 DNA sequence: TGTGCCAGCAGTTCTTACAGGTTTCTTGAGCAGTACTTC. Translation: CASSSYRFLEQYF.